This T cell receptor (beta chain) was obtained from a study of neurological immune-mediated disorders. This clonotype was recorded many times. Germline lookup yields CDR1 SGHTA and CDR2 FQGNSA. This CDR3 spans 15 amino acids. Trimming cost V 5 bases and J 4 bases, with 18 bases left between them. TCRdb ran MiXCR on the 5' RACE reads and lists one entry per CDR3 protein. Of about 16,000 distinct CDR3 sequences listed, roughly 21% were seen once; the top ten hold more than 20%. Sequenced: PBMCs. The chain couples TRBV7-2 to TRBJ2-7; TRBD2 might be the D (6 bases). The TCR originated in a man aged 50 to 59 in good health. The CDR3 spells CASSPSAGSGYEQYF. Here the CDR3 DNA reads TGTGCCAGCAGCCCTAGCGCGGGCTCGGGATACGAGCAGTACTTC.